One and the same sample provided the 24 T cell receptor beta chains below, sequenced in a study of vaccination and CD4 T cells after COVID-19. Oncomine TCR Beta short-read sequencing was applied to DNA from cultured CD4+ T cells. TCRdb re-derived calls from the PCR reads in MiXCR, one entry per CDR3 protein. The sample lists more than 10,000 distinct CDR3 sequences, 40% to 65% occurring once. As for treatment: approximately 9-day PBMC culture with coronavirus spike peptide pools or control peptides (ViraFEST assay). These receptors lack a known antigen. Sequences were obtained from CD4+ T cells from blood, cultured in vitro. The source of these receptors is a human donor who had recovered from COVID-19.

The genes are TRBV30 and TRBJ2-7, with a tentative D call TRBD1 (6 bases). CDR1 GTSNPN and CDR2 SVGIG come from the germline V gene (reference sequence). V lost 3 bases, J lost 3 bases, and 15 bases lay in between. CDR3 size: 14 residues. The CDR3 bases are TGTGCCTGGAGACGTACGGGACACAGCTACGAGCAGTACTTC. This encodes CAWRRTGHSYEQYF.

This clonotype has a single count. This may stem from a read error, because a much larger clone lies one nucleotide away. The chain carries TRBV5-1 and TRBJ2-3, with 15 positions matching TRBD2. This CDR3 contains 19 residues. After removal of 5 bases from V and 1 base from J, the junction contained 11 bases not matched to a gene. Germline V gene sequence: CDR1 SGHRS, CDR2 YFSETQ. In DNA, the CDR3 is TGCGCCAGCAGTCAGTCAGGGACTAGCGGGAGGAGCGGCACAGATACGCAGTATTTT. It codes for CASSQSGTSGRSGTDTQYF.

This clonotype appeared a few times. The chain links TRBV6-4 to TRBJ2-5; 9 bases fit TRBD2. Per the germline V gene, CDR1 is MRHNA and CDR2 is SNTAGT. The CDR3 is 16 amino acids. V gave up 3 bases and J gave up 5 bases; unmatched junction bases: 10. Written as DNA, the CDR3 is TGTGCCAGCAGTGAGGGAGGGACTAGCTGTAGGGAGACCCAGTACTTC. Its translation: CASSEGGTSCRETQYF.

This chain joins TRBV7-2 and TRBJ1-2; no clear D. The CDR3 covers 14 residues. Trimming cost V 1 base and J 3 bases, with 9 bases left between them. Looked up from germline, CDR1 is SGHTA and CDR2 is FQGNSA. In DNA, the CDR3 is TGTGCCAGCAGCTTAGTGGCAGCTCACTATGGCTACACCTTC. Translation: CASSLVAAHYGYTF.

The chain uses TRBV15 and TRBJ1-4; D perhaps matches TRBD1 (6 bases). V gave up 4 bases and J gave up 1 base, with 10 bases separating them. This CDR3 comprises 15 residues. In germline, CDR1 is LNHNV, CDR2 YYDKDF (reference sequence). The CDR3 coding sequence is TGTGCCACCAGCAAGGACAGTGGAACTAATGAAAAACTGTTTTTT. Residues: CATSKDSGTNEKLFF.

The chain has TRBV20-1 and TRBJ2-1; the match to TRBD2 covers 14 bases. The length of the CDR3 is 15 residues. The trim removed 4 bases at V and 4 bases at J, leaving 3 bases unmatched. Germline V gene lookup returns CDR1 DFQATT and CDR2 SNEGSKA (reference sequence). The CDR3 loop reads CSATGLAGGYNEQFF. In DNA form, the CDR3 reads TGCAGTGCTACAGGACTAGCGGGAGGATACAATGAGCAGTTCTTC.

This chain connects TRBV6-5 to TRBJ2-1; 7 nucleotides match TRBD2. CDR3 length equals 13 residues. CDR1 MNHEY and CDR2 SVGAGI come from the germline V gene. The V segment lost 2 bases and the J segment 7 bases; nucleotides outside the gene matches: 2. CDR3 in DNA: TGTGCCAGCAGTTACGGGGACTATAATGAGCAGTTCTTC. Its translation: CASSYGDYNEQFF.

This chain joins TRBV30 and TRBJ1-5, with TRBD1 matching 11 bases. Per the germline V gene, CDR1 is GTSNPN and CDR2 is SVGIG (reference sequence). V shed 3 bases, J shed 0 bases, and the junction held 4 bases outside the gene matches. The CDR3 runs 16 residues. The CDR3 sequence: CAWSPGTGGSNQPQHF. The DNA of the CDR3 is TGTGCCTGGAGCCCAGGGACAGGGGGTAGCAATCAGCCCCAGCATTTT.

In its sample, this clonotype was seen a few times. J is TRBJ1-6 and V is TRBV6-1; 11 bases are a match to TRBD1. The CDR3 consists of 17 residues. Germline V gives CDR1 MNHNS, CDR2 SASEGT. V trimming: 8 bases; J trimming: 0 bases; junction bases outside the gene matches: 6. The CDR3 loop is CASRTGGYSSYNSPLHF. In DNA, the CDR3 is TGTGCCAGCCGGACAGGGGGCTACAGCTCCTATAATTCACCCCTCCACTTT.

The V call is TRBV7-9, the J call TRBJ1-2; D unclear. The CDR3 has 13 residues. Germline V gives CDR1 SEHNR, CDR2 FQNEAQ (reference sequence). V was shortened by 3 bases and J by 10 bases, with 15 bases between the two germline ends. The CDR3, as DNA: TGTGCCAGCAGCTTCATGGACGGGCAGATCTACACCTTC. Translated: CASSFMDGQIYTF.

The V and J genes are TRBV5-4 and TRBJ2-5; D call uncertain. The V gene's germline CDR1 is SGHNT and CDR2 YYREEE (reference sequence). The CDR3 has 14 residues. The V gene lost 4 bases and the J gene lost 1 base, with 11 bases spanning the gap. As DNA, the CDR3 is TGTGCCAGCAGCCCTTCGGTATTCCAAGAGACCCAGTACTTC. Protein sequence: CASSPSVFQETQYF.

The chain uses TRBV19 and TRBJ1-4; possibly TRBD1 for D (5 bases). From germline, CDR1 is LNHDA and CDR2 SQIVND (reference sequence). The ends were cut back, 7 bases at V and 3 bases at J, with 12 bases in the middle. CDR3 length: 14 residues. CDR3 loop: CASISTGANEKLFF. In DNA form, the CDR3 reads TGTGCCAGTATCTCTACAGGAGCTAATGAAAAACTGTTTTTT.

CDR3 DNA: TGTGCCAGCTTAGCGGGAGGATCTAACACCGGGGAGCTGTTTTTT. Its translation: CASLAGGSNTGELFF. The V gene is TRBV2, the J gene TRBJ2-2; TRBD2 agrees at 10 bases. CDR3 length: 15 amino acids. CDR1 SNHLY and CDR2 FYNNEI come from the germline V gene. Trimming took 8 bases from V and 2 from J; bases not matched to a gene: 5.

The chain couples TRBV7-2 to TRBJ2-3; the D gene is possibly TRBD1 (6 bases). This CDR3 has 13 amino acids. Germline CDR1 SGHTA, CDR2 FQGNSA. Trimming took 5 bases from V and 6 from J, leaving 12 bases between them. This CDR3 is CASSPQGYDTQYF. In DNA form, the CDR3 reads TGTGCCAGCAGCCCACAGGGATACGATACGCAGTATTTT.

V gene TRBV2 combines with J gene TRBJ1-6; 8 bases are a match to TRBD1. Germline CDR1 SNHLY, CDR2 FYNNEI. The J segment lost 9 bases and the V segment lost 6 bases, leaving 10 bases of the junction unmatched. There are 15 residues in the CDR3. The CDR3 nucleotides are TGTGCCAGCAGGGGAAACCAGGGGGCTAGTTCACCCCTCCACTTT. Translated, it gives CASRGNQGASSPLHF.

This clonotype was observed a few times. The rearrangement joins TRBV20-1 to TRBJ2-5; TRBD1 matches 7 bases. V gave up 6 bases and J gave up 2 bases; unmatched junction bases: 9. Germline-derived CDR1 and CDR2 are DFQATT and SNEGSKA (reference sequence). The CDR3 consists of 14 residues. DNA for the CDR3: TGCAGTGCCCCGGTACAGGGGAGACAAGAGACCCAGTACTTC. Protein sequence: CSAPVQGRQETQYF.

The chain has TRBV7-3 and TRBJ2-7; D is ambiguous. V lost 4 bases and J lost 1, with 8 bases in between. There are 13 residues in the CDR3. Germline CDR1 and CDR2: SGHTA and FQGTGA. DNA of the CDR3: TGTGCCAGCAGCTCCGCGATATCCTACGAGCAGTACTTC. Residues: CASSSAISYEQYF.

The chain carries TRBV6-1 and TRBJ1-2; D call uncertain. V shed 6 bases and J shed 8 bases, with 13 bases lying between them. The CDR3 has 12 amino acids. Germline assignment: CDR1 MNHNS and CDR2 SASEGT. The CDR3 protein is CASRPSSEGYTF. The CDR3 nucleotides read TGTGCCAGCAGACCAAGTAGCGAAGGCTACACCTTC.

This clonotype was seen a few times. The rearrangement joins TRBV20-1 to TRBJ2-5; 8 bases agree with TRBD1. Germline V gene lookup returns CDR1 DFQATT and CDR2 SNEGSKA (reference sequence). The CDR3 runs 14 residues. The V segment lost 3 bases and the J segment 5 bases; nucleotides outside the gene matches: 8. CDR3 amino acids: CSARTGDQRETQYF. CDR3 coding DNA: TGCAGTGCTAGGACAGGGGATCAGAGGGAGACCCAGTACTTC.

The V call is TRBV20-1, the J call TRBJ2-7, with TRBD2 matching over 8 bases. CDR3 length: 13 amino acids. J gave up 2 bases and V 4 bases, and 4 bases lay outside the gene matches. The germline V gene encodes CDR1 DFQATT and CDR2 SNEGSKA (reference sequence). The CDR3: CSAMSGRAYEQYF. DNA for the CDR3: TGCAGTGCTATGAGCGGGAGAGCCTACGAGCAGTACTTC.

The chain carries TRBV19 and TRBJ2-3; TRBD2 matches at 11 bases. This CDR3 spans 14 amino acids. The J segment lost 0 bases and the V segment lost 8 bases, leaving 1 base of the junction unmatched. In germline, CDR1 is LNHDA, CDR2 SQIVND (reference sequence). The CDR3 is CASGTSGSTDTQYF. The CDR3 DNA sequence: TGTGCCAGTGGGACTAGCGGTAGCACAGATACGCAGTATTTT.

This clonotype has only a few counts. The chain joins TRBV20-1 to TRBJ2-7; D not certain. Germline V gene sequence: CDR1 DFQATT, CDR2 SNEGSKA (reference sequence). Trimming cost V 0 bases and J 5 bases, with 2 bases left between them. This CDR3 comprises 10 residues. CDR3 amino acids: CSARDNEQYF. The CDR3 coding sequence is TGCAGTGCTAGAGATAACGAGCAGTACTTC.

The gene calls are TRBV2 and TRBJ2-5; D is ambiguous. This CDR3 has 13 amino acids. The germline V gene encodes CDR1 SNHLY and CDR2 FYNNEI. V was clipped by 4 bases and J by 2 bases, with 8 bases between them. DNA of the CDR3: TGTGCCAGCAGTGTGGACCTTCAAGAGACCCAGTACTTC. It encodes CASSVDLQETQYF.

This clonotype was observed a few times. The CDR3 DNA reads TGCAGTGCCACGAAACAGGGACTCCAAGAGACCCAGTACTTC. It translates to CSATKQGLQETQYF. The chain employs TRBV20-1 and TRBJ2-5; possibly TRBD1 or TRBD2 for D (6 bases each). The germline V gene has CDR1 DFQATT and CDR2 SNEGSKA (reference sequence). The CDR3 extends over 14 amino acids. The germline V and J ends were trimmed by 6 bases and 1 base, with 15 bases remaining between them.